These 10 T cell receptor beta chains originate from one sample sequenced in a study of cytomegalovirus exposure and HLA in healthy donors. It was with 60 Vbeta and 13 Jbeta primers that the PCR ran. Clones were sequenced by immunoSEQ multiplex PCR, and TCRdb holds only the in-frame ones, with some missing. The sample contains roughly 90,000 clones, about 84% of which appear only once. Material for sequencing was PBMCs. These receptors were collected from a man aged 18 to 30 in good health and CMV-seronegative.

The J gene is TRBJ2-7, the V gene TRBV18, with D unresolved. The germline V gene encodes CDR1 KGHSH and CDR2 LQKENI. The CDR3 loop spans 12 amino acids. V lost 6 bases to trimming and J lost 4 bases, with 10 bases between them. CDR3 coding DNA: TGTGCCAGCTCTCCCCGTACTTACGAGCAGTACTTC. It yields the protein CASSPRTYEQYF. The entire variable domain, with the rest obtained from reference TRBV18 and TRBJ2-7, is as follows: NAGVMQNPRHLVRRRGQEARLRCSPMKGHSHVYWYRQLPEEGLKFMVYLQKENIIDESGMPKERFSAEFPKEGPSILRIQQVVRGDSAAYFCASSPRTYEQYFGPGTRLTVT.

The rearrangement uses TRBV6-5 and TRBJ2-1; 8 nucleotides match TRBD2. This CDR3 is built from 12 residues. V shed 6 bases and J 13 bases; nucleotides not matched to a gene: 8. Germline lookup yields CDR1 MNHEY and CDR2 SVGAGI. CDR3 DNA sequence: TGTGCCAGCAGCGTAAGCGGGGGAGTACAGTTCTTC. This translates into CASSVSGGVQFF.

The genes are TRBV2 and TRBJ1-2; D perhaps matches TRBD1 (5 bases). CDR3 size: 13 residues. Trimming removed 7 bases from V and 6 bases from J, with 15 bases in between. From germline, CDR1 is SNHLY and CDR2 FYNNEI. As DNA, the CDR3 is TGTGCCAGCAAAGGAATCAGGGAGGATGGCTACACCTTC. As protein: CASKGIREDGYTF.

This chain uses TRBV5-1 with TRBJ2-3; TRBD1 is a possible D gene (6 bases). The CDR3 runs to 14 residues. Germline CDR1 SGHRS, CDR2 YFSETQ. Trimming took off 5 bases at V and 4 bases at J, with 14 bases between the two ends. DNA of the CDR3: TGCGCCAGCAGGGACCACGCAGGGGCAGATACGCAGTATTTT. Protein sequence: CASRDHAGADTQYF.

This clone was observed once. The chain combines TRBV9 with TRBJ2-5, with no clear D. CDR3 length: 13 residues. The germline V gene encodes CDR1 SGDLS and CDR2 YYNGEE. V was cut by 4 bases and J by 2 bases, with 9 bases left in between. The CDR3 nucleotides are TGTGCCAGCAGCCCCCAGTGGCAAGAGACCCAGTACTTC. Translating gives CASSPQWQETQYF.

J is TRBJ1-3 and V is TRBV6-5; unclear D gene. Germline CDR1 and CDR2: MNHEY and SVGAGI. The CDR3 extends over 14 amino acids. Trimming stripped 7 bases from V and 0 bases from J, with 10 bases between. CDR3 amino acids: CASTDEVSGNTIYF. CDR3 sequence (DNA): TGTGCCAGCACCGACGAGGTCTCTGGAAACACCATATATTTT.

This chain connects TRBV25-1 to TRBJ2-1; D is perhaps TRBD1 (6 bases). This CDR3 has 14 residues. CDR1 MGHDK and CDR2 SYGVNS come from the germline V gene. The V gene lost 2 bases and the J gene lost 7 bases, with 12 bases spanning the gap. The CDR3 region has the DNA TGTGCCAGCAGTGAACCGGGCAGGGGTAATGAGCAGTTCTTC. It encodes CASSEPGRGNEQFF.

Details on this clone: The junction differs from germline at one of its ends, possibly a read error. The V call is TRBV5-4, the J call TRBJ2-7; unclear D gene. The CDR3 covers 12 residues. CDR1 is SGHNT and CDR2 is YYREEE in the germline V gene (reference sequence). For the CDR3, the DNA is TGTGCCAGCAGCTCCGACTCCTACGGGCAGTACTTC. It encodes CASSSDSYGQYF.

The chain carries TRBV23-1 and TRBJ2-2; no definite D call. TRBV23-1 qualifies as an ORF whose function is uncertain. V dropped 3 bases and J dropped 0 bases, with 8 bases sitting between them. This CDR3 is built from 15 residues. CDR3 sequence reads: CASSQRPANTGELFF. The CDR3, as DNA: TGCGCCAGCAGTCAGAGGCCGGCGAACACCGGGGAGCTGTTTTTT.

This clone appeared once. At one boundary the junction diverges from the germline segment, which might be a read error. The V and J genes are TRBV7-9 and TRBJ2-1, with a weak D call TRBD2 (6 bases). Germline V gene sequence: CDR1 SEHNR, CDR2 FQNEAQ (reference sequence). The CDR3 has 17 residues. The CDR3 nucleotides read TGTTCCAGCAGCTTAGGAGGGGTTTCGGGGGACCTCAATGAGCAGTTCTTC. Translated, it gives CSSSLGGVSGDLNEQFF. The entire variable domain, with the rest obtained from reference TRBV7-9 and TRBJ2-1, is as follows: DTGVSQNPRHKITKRGQNVTFRCDPISEHNRLYWYRQTLGQGPEFLTYFQNEAQLEKSRLLSDRFSAERPKGSFSTLEIQRTEQGDSAMYLCSSSLGGVSGDLNEQFFGPGTRLTVL.